The clone carrying this T cell receptor beta chain was detected a few times. Documented time point: patch test 1, 2 weeks after DPC sensitization. The treatment denotes: therapeutic diphenylcyclopropenone sensitization with weekly scalp DPC. The sample comes from a study of human T cells and chemical hapten exposure. With 3 bases removed from V and 7 bases from J, the gap between germline ends came to 18 bases. The CDR3 sequence is 14 residues long. The germline gives CDR1 DFQATT, CDR2 SNEGSKA (reference sequence). MiXCR, applied by TCRdb to the RACE reads, yields one record per CDR3 protein. This table has roughly 180,000 distinct CDR3 sequences, approximately 20% appearing once.

The chain links TRBV20-1 to TRBJ2-5, with D perhaps matching TRBD2 (6 bases). The clonotype originates from a woman aged 50 to 60 with alopecia areata. Some clones in this sample may be carry-over from other donors' samples. The material sequenced was whole blood, taken in connection with sensitization to the hapten diphenylcyclopropenone (DPC). The CDR3: CSASWGDRIGTQYF. The DNA for the CDR3 is TGCAGTGCTAGTTGGGGGGATCGGATTGGGACCCAGTACTTC.